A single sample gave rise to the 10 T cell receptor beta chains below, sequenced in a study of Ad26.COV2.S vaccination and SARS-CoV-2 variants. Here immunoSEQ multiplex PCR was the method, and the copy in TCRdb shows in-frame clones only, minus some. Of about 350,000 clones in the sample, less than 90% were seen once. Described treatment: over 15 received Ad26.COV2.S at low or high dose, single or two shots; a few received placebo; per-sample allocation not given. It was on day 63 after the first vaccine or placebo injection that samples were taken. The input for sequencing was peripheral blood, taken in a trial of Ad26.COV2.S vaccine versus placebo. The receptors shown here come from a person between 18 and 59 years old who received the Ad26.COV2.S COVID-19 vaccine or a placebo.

CDR3 bases: TGTGCCAGCAGTCCTCAGAGAACTGGAAACACCATATATTTT. Translating gives CASSPQRTGNTIYF. The V gene is TRBV7-3, the J gene TRBJ1-3; D is uncertain. CDR1 SGHTA and CDR2 FQGTGA come from the germline V gene. The CDR3 contains 14 residues. The V gene lost 6 bases and the J gene lost 2 bases, with 11 bases spanning the gap.

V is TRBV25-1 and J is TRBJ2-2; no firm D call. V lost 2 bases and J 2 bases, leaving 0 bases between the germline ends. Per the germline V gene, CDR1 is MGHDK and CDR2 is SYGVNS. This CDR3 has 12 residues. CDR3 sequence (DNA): TGTGCCAGCAGTGAAAACACCGGGGAGCTGTTTTTT. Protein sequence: CASSENTGELFF. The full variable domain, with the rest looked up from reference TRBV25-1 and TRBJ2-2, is EADIYQTPRYLVIGTGKKITLECSQTMGHDKMYWYQQDPGMELHLIHYSYGVNSTEKGDLSSESTVSRIRTEHFPLTLESARPSHTSQYLCASSENTGELFFGEGSRLTVL.

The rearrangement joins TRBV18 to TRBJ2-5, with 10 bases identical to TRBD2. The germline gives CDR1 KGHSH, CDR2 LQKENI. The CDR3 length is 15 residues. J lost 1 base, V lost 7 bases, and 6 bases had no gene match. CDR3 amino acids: CASLRTSGPQETQYF. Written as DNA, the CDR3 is TGTGCCAGCTTAAGGACTAGCGGCCCCCAAGAGACCCAGTACTTC.

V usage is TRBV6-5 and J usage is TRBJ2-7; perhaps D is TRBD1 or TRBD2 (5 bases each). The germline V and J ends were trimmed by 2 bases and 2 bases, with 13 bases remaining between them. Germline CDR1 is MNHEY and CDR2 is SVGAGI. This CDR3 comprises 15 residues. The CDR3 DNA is TGTGCCAGCAGTTACGCCAGGGAGACTACCTACGAGCAGTACTTC. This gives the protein CASSYARETTYEQYF.

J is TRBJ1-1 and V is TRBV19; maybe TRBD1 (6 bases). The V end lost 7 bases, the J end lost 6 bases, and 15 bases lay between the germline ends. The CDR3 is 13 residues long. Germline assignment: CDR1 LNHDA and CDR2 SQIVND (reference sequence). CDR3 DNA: TGTGCCAGTACTTCCACAGGGTTATCTGAAGCTTTCTTT. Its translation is CASTSTGLSEAFF.

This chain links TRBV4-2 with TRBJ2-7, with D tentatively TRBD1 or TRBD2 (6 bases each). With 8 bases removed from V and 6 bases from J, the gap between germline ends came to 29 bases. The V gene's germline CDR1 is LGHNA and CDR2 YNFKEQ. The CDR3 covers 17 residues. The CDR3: CASRLEGGFLEMGEQYF. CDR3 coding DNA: TGTGCCAGCCGGCTTGAGGGGGGTTTTCTTGAGATGGGCGAGCAGTACTTC.

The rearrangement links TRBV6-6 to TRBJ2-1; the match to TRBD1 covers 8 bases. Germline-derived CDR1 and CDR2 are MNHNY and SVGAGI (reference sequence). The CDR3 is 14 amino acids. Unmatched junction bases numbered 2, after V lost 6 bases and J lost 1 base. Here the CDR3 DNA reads TGTGCCAGCAGGACAGGGGAATCCTACAATGAGCAGTTCTTC. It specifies CASRTGESYNEQFF.

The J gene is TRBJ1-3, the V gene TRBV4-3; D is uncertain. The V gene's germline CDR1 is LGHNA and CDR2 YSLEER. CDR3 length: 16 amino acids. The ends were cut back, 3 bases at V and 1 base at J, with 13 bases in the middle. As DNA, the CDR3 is TGCGCCAGCAGCCAGGCGGTCGCAGGTTCTGGAAACACCATATATTTT. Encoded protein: CASSQAVAGSGNTIYF.

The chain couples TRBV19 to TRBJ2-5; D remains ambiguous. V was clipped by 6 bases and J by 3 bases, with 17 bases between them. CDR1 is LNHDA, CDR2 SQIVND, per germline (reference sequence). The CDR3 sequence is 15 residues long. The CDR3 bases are TGTGCCAGTAGCAAGAGGACCCTTCTAGAAGAGACCCAGTACTTC. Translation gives CASSKRTLLEETQYF.

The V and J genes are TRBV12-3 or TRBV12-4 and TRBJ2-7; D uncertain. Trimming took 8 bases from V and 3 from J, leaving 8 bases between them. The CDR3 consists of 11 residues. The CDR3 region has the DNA TGTGCCAGCCAAATAAACTACGAGCAGTACTTC. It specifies CASQINYEQYF.